This TCR beta chain was captured by sequencing in a study of blood T cell repertoires in COVID-19. For the study at large: Italy, Spain and the United States were the sources of the convalescent and acute COVID-19 samples. T cells, B-cell-depleted T cells, or PBMCs supplied cDNA or gDNA.

The method was immunoSEQ multiplex PCR; TCRdb's version includes in-frame clones alone and lacks a portion of them. The profile shows approximately 210,000 clones, around 82% of them singletons. The CDR3 is 15 amino acids. CDR1 is LNHDA and CDR2 is SQIVND in the germline V gene (reference sequence). V was cut by 3 bases and J by 2 bases, with 8 bases left in between. This receptor was obtained from a man aged 45-65 years with active or convalescent COVID-19. V usage is TRBV19 and J usage is TRBJ1-6; no firm D call. Sequencing was carried out using peripheral blood. The CDR3 bases are TGTGCCAGTAGTATCGGTCTGACCTATAATTCACCCCTCCACTTT. Amino acids: CASSIGLTYNSPLHF.